The entry below describes one T cell receptor beta chain. Its antigen is still unknown. No quality values exist for individual bases; no much larger clone is one base distant. This record belongs to a study of cytomegalovirus exposure and HLA in healthy donors (dated by TCRdb to about 2017). At the level of the whole study: According to an earlier analysis of several hundred of the donors, some 170 million T cells yielded over 90 million unique TCR beta sequences and approximately 300 Gb of sequence data. Several DR-DQ haplotypes were treated as single units for association and clustering because of strong linkage in the cohort. Of the 300 to 500 genotyped donors, roughly 80% were placed in the genetic ancestry cluster associated with self-reported Caucasian donors. An early release that covered some 630 HLA-typed donors contained around 300 gigabases of sequencing data and tens of millions of unique TCR sequences. An earlier analysis of around 580 of the donors used high-throughput TCR beta sequencing to judge whether each TCR beta V gene segment behaved as functional or pseudogenic. Donor age, sex, ethnicity and CMV serostatus were compiled alongside the repertoire data. Among some 400 genotyped donors of the cohort, an average of roughly 240,000 unique TCR beta nucleotide sequences were sequenced per donor, approximately 20% of them non-productive. Both class I and class II loci were covered by HLA typing, at four-digit resolution. A later analysis re-analyzed previously published TCR beta repertoires from roughly 600 donors and added high-resolution HLA genotyping to study TCR occurrence patterns. The number of donors typed differed by locus, with about 629-640 for A, B, C, DRB1 and DQB1, around 500 for DQA1, some 570 for DPA1, and over 400 for DPB1. Along with the 666-subject first cohort, a separate validation cohort of approximately 110 different subjects was used. High-throughput TCR immunosequencing, statistical association of individual TCRs with disease status, and machine learning were combined to predict cytomegalovirus infection status. The study was designed to test whether signatures of past pathogen exposure could be identified by cataloging public T cell receptors. Rather than drawing on any new phenotypic data, the later analysis identified candidate immune exposures from TCR beta sequences and the way those sequences occurred across donors. A later genetic analysis took genome-wide SNP genotypes for about 55% of the roughly 670 donors and used that subset as a discovery cohort. The T cell repertoires of around 670 subjects were profiled by immunosequencing and related to cytomegalovirus serostatus. All discovery cohort repertoires had been generated using a single sequencing platform. Beyond this particular receptor, the publication reports: In a later genetic analysis, fewer N-insertions in productive TCRs were reported among donors in an Asian-associated ancestry cluster than the approximately 710-donor mean. The 87-base-pair reads could not distinguish some IMGT-functional V segments, including TRBV6-2 and TRBV6-3, so those segments were excluded. According to the authors, the approach could potentially be generalized to other disease states and immunological phenotypes. Compared with equally common non-associated chains, HLA-associated TCR beta chains in a later analysis were more clonally expanded and had lower generation probabilities. The sequencing pipeline was judged likely to have produced a cluster of highly shared sequence variants as a technical artifact. According to a later analysis, most CMV-associated TCR beta chains appeared to be HLA-restricted, and the HLA associations seemed to be driven largely by CMV exposure. The classifier was reported to diagnose cytomegalovirus status with high specificity and sensitivity in both the original cohort and the validation cohort. Because HLA typing was unavailable for some donors at each locus, only the typed subset was used in association tests. Assigning TCR associations to individual alleles was difficult when HLA alleles, especially DR and DQ, strongly co-occurred. A total of fewer than 200 TCR beta chains were listed by the study as associated with cytomegalovirus. Most TCR sequences were seen in very few donors, while some public TCRs were found in many individuals. In an earlier analysis of some 640 of the donors, most TCR beta V segments were observed in productive rearrangements about 90% or about 30% of the time, broadly matching IMGT annotations. A further reported finding was that TCR beta sequences accurately predicted the HLA-A and HLA-B alleles for most subjects in the first cohort. The cohort was sequenced for TCR beta chains only, and without alpha or paired-chain data the features that could be detected were limited. Specific HLA alleles were associated with 15,000 to 20,000 TCR beta sequences at a false discovery rate of 0.05 in a later analysis. In vitro tests confirmed that a few of the cytomegalovirus-associated TCR beta chains recognize cytomegalovirus antigens. The only immune exposure information available for the cohort was CMV serostatus. Sequencing depth was assumed to be roughly uniform across donors in the presence/absence analyses, though that assumption may not hold. An association between a missense DCLRE1C variant and V-gene and J-gene trimming of TCR beta chains was found in a later genetic analysis and replicated in an independent cohort. A later analysis reported that several top co-occurrence clusters appeared linked to parvovirus B19, influenza, CMV and Epstein-Barr virus. Because counts were too low, fewer than 20 rarely observed V segments, including chromosome 9 orphons, were excluded from the earlier analysis of roughly 580 of the donors. In a later analysis, TCR association rates were found to vary across HLA loci, with the most associated TCRs seen for DRB1 alleles and the fewest for HLA-C alleles. Linkage disequilibrium might explain the correlated functional status among segregating V segments, but an unknown experimental factor could not be excluded.

Receptor amplification or capture employed the immunoSEQ multiplex PCR assay. A mixture of 60 forward primers for TCR Vbeta segments and 13 reverse primers for TCR Jbeta segments was used in the multiplex PCR. The CDR3 region of rearranged TCR beta genes was amplified from genomic DNA with a multiplex PCR assay. On the Illumina HiSeq System, the amplified TCR beta libraries were sequenced as 87-base-pair reads. Turning to the authors' computational methods: A later analysis tallied around 80 million unique TCR beta chains across the 700 or so repertoires, and 10 million to 11 million of those chains were shared by two or more donors. A nearest-neighbor algorithm error-corrected the raw reads and collapsed the reads into unique sequences, merging closely related sequences to remove PCR and sequencing errors. Alignment of CDR3 sequences to IMGT reference sequences was used to assign V, D and J gene segments. For a sequence to be retained, a match of at least six nucleotides to both a V gene segment and a J gene segment was required. A rearrangement was called productive if the CDR3 had no stop codons and remained in frame with V and J, and every other rearrangement was called non-productive. Following IMGT convention, CDR3 was defined as the stretch from the second conserved V-encoded cysteine up to the conserved J-encoded phenylalanine. In an earlier analysis of around 640 of the donors, sequences lacking an unambiguous match to a single V gene segment were excluded. In an earlier analysis of 587 of the donors, a V segment was called functional when productive rearrangements were above 56.7%, and segregating when the standard deviation between donors exceeded 5%. A statistical classification framework was built to diagnose cytomegalovirus status from the catalog of TCR beta chain sequences. In a later analysis, V and J genes were assigned by comparing TCR nucleotide sequences against IMGT/GENE-DB human TR gene sequences. The TCRdist pipeline was used in a later analysis to assign CDR3 sequences and most-parsimonious VDJ recombination scenarios. In a later analysis, each TCR beta chain was defined by its CDR3 amino acid sequence together with its V-gene family, and reads lacking a unique V-gene family were excluded. A later analysis removed several hundred highly shared, low-generation-probability nucleotide sequences to deal with suspected cross-contamination and a sequencing artifact. For each public chain, a later analysis derived a clonal expansion index from normalized ranks of inferred template counts within each repertoire. Generation probabilities in a later analysis came from a VDJ recombination model fitted to out-of-frame rearrangements, and those results were checked against IGoR. In a later analysis, hypergeometric tests were used to score TCR-TCR, TCR-HLA and TCR-CMV co-occurrence, with a repertoire-size bias correction applied to TCR pairs. To estimate false discovery rates, a later analysis permuted the HLA or CMV assignments 20 times. In a later analysis, co-occurring TCRs were grouped using DBSCAN, and TCRdist sequence similarity was added for clustering within HLA-allele-positive subsets. For co-occurrence clustering, repertoires with fewer than 30,000 or more than 120,000 public chains were excluded, along with 5 or 6 repertoires with anomalous nucleotide sharing. In its TCRdb copy, this immuneACCESS table keeps in-frame sequences only and misses some clones. Where compared with another copy, unresolved V genes explain less than half of these, and the others have no known cause. Clone size and the V and J calls come from that table; the DNA yielded D and trimming. Within this sample are about 140,000 clones, with 70% to 80% of them counted one time only. Of the sample, about 5% falls within the top ten clones.

In total, approximately 690 healthy bone marrow donors made up the cohort. Cohort members were all nominally healthy when sampled, although unrecorded immune exposures were likely present. The donor was CMV seronegative and was included in the group of several hundred seronegative cohort members. Each donor provided a peripheral blood sample, and peripheral blood mononuclear cells were used for TCR beta sequencing. The Qiagen DNeasy Blood Extraction Kit was used to extract genomic DNA from the blood cell samples. From its cysteine to its phenylalanine, the CDR3 spans 12 amino acids. Just the 36-base CDR3 DNA is kept, in frame starting at base 1. CDR1 and CDR2, looked up from the germline V gene, are MDHEN and SYDVKM. V ends up 9 bases short and J 8 bases short, with an unmatched junction base count of 7.

The sample was PBMCs. The sequence joins TRBV28 to TRBJ1-2; 9 bases in the junction line up with TRBD1. This receptor was identified in a male donor in good health and CMV-seronegative. In nucleotide form, the sequence is TGTGCCAGTTTACAGGGGGCGCGGGGCTACACCTTC. It codes for CASLQGARGYTF.